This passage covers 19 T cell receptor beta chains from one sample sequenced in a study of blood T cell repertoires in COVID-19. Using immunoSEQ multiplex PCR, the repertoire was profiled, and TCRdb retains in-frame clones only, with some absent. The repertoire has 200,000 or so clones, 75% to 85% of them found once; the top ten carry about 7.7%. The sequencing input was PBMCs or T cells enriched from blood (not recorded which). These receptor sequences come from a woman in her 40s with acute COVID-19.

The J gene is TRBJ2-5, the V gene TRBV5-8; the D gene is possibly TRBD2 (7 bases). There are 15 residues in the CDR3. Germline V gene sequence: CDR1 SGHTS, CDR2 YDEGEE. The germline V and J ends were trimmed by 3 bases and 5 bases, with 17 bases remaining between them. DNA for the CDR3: TGTGCCAGCAGCTCTGGGAGCAGGGGAGGGGAGACCCAGTACTTC. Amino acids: CASSSGSRGGETQYF.

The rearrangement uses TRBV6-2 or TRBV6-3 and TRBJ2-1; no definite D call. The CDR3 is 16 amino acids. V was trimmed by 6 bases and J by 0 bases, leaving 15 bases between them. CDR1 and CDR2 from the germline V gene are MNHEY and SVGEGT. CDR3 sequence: CASSHPPPSSYNEQFF. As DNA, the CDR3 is TGTGCCAGCAGCCACCCCCCACCGAGCTCCTACAATGAGCAGTTCTTC.

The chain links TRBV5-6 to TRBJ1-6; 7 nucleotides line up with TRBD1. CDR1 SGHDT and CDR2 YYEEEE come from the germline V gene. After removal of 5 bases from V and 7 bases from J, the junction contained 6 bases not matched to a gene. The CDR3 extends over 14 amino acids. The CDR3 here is CASSWGTANSPLHF. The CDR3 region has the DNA TGTGCCAGCAGTTGGGGGACAGCCAATTCACCCCTCCACTTT.

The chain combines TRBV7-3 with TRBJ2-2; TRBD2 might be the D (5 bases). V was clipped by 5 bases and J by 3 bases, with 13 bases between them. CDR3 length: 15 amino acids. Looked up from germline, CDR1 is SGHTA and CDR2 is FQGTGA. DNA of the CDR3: TGTGCCAGCAGCCCCACTAGTGCGGACACCGGGGAGCTGTTTTTT. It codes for CASSPTSADTGELFF.

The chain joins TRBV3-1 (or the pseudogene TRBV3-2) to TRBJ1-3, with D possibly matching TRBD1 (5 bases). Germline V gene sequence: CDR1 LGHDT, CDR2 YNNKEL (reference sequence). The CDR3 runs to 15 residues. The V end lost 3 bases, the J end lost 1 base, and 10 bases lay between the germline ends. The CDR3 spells CASSQGRASGNTIYF. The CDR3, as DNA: TGTGCCAGCAGCCAGGGCAGGGCTTCTGGAAACACCATATATTTT.

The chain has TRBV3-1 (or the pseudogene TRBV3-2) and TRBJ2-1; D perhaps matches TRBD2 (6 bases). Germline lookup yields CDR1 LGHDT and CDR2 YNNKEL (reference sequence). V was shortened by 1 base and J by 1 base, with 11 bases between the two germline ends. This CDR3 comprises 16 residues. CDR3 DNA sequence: TGTGCCAGCAGCCAAGTGGGCGGGGCTTCCTACAATGAGCAGTTCTTC. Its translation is CASSQVGGASYNEQFF.

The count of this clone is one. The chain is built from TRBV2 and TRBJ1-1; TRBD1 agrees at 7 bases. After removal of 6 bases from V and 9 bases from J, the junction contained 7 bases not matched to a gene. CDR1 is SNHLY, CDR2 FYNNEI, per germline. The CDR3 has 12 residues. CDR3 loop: CASRTGANQAFF. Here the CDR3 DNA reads TGTGCCAGCAGAACAGGGGCCAACCAAGCTTTCTTT.

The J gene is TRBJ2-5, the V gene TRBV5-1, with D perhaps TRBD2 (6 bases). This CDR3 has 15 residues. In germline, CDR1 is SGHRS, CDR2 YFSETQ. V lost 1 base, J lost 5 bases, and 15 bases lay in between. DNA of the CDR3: TGCGCCAGCAGCTTGAGGAGGGCGAACGGGGAGACCCAGTACTTC. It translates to CASSLRRANGETQYF.

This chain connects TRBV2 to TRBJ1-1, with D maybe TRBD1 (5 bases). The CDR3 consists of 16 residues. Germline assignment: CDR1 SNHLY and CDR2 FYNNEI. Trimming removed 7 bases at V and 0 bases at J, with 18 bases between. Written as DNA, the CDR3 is TGTGCCAGCATGGGCGGGACCAGGATTATGAACACTGAAGCTTTCTTT. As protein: CASMGGTRIMNTEAFF.

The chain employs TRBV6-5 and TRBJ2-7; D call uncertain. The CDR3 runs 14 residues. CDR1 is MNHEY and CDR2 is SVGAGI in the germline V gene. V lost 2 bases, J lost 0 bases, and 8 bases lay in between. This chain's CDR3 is CASSYGQNSYEQYF. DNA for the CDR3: TGTGCCAGCAGTTACGGGCAGAACTCCTACGAGCAGTACTTC.

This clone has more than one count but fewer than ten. As DNA, the CDR3 is TGTGCCAGCAGCTTAGGACGGAAGACAGGGACCTCCTACAATGAGCAGTTCTTC. This translates into CASSLGRKTGTSYNEQFF. The chain is built from TRBV11-2 and TRBJ2-1, with TRBD1 identical over 7 bases. Germline V gives CDR1 SGHAT, CDR2 FQNNGV. The V gene end was trimmed by 1 base and the J gene end by 0 bases; junction bases not matched to a gene: 9. This CDR3 spans 18 amino acids.

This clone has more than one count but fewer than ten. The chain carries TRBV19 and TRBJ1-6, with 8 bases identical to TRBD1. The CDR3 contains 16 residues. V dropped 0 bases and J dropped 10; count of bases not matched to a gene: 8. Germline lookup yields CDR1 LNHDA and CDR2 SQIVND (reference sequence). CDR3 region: CASSIDPGGAKSPLHF. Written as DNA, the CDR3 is TGTGCCAGTAGTATAGATCCAGGGGGCGCGAAGTCACCCCTCCACTTT.

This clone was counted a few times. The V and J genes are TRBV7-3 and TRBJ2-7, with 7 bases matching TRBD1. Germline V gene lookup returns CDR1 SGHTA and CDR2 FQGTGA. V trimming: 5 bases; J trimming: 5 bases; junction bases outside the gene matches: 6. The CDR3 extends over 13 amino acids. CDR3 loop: CASSRDSLHEQYF. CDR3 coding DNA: TGTGCCAGCAGCCGGGACAGTTTGCACGAGCAGTACTTC.

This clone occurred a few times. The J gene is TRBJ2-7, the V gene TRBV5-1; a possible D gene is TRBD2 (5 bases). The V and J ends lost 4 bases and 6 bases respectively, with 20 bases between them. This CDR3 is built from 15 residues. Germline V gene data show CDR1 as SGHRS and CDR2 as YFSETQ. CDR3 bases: TGCGCCAGCAGCCCCGATCCCGGGATCGCCACCGAGCAGTACTTC. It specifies CASSPDPGIATEQYF.

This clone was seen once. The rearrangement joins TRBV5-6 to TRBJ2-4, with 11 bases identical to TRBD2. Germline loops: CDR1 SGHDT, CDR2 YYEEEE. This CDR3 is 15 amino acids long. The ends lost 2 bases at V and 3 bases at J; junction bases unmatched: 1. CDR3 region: CASSLLAGDKNIQYF. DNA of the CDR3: TGTGCCAGCAGCTTACTAGCGGGAGACAAAAACATTCAGTACTTC.

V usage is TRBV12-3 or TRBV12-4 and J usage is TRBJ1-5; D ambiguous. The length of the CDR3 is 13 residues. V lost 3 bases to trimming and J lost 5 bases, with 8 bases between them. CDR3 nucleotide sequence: TGTGCCAGCAGTTTTAAGGGAGATCAGCCCCAGCATTTT. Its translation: CASSFKGDQPQHF.

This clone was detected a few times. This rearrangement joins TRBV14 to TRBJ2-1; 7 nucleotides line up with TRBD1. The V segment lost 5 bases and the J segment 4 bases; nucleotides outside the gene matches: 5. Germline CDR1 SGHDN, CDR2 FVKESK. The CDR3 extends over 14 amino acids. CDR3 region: CASSYGQAYNEQFF. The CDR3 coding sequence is TGTGCCAGCAGCTACGGACAGGCGTACAATGAGCAGTTCTTC.

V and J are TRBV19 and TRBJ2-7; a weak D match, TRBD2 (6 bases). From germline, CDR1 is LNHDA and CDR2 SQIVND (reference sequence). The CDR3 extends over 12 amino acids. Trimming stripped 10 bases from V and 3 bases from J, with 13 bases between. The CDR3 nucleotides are TGTGCCACTCACGGGAGTCTCTACGAGCAGTACTTC. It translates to CATHGSLYEQYF.

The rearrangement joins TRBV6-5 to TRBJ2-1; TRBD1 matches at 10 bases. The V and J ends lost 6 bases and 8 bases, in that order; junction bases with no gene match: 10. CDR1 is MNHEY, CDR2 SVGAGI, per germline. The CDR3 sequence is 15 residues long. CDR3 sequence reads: CASSSPGTGVDEQFF. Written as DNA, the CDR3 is TGTGCCAGCAGCTCCCCTGGGACAGGGGTGGATGAGCAGTTCTTC.